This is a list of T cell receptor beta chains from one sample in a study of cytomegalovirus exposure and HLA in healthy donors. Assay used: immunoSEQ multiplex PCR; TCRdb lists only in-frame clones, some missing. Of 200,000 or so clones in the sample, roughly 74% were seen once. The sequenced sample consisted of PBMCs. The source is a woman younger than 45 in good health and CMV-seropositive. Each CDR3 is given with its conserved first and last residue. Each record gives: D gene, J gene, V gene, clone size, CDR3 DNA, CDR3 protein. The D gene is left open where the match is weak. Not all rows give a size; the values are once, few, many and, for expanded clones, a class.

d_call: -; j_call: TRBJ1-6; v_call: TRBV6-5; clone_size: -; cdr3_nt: TGTGCCAGCATGCGCCCTAATTCACCCCTCCACTTT; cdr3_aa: CASMRPNSPLHF
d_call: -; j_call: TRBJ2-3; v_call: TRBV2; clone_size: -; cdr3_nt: TGTGCCAGCAGTGAAGCTGGCGGGAACACAGATACGCAGTATTTT; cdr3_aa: CASSEAGGNTDTQYF
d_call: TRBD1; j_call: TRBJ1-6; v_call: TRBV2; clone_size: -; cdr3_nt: TGTGCCAGCAGGGGACAGTCAGAAAGGCCCCTCCACTTT; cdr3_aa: CASRGQSERPLHF
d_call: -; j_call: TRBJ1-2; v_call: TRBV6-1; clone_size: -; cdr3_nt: TGTGCCAGCAGTGGGACAGACCTCTATGGCTACACCTTC; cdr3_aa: CASSGTDLYGYTF
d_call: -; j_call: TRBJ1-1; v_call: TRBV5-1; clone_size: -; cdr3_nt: TGCGCCAGCAGCTTGGTAATTCAGGGAGGGACTGAAGCTTTCTTT; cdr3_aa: CASSLVIQGGTEAFF
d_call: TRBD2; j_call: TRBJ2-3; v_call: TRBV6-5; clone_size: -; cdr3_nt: TGTGCCAGCAGGCGGGGGAGCACAGATACGCAGTATTTT; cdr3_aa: CASRRGSTDTQYF
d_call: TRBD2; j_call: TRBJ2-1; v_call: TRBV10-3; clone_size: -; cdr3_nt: TGTGCCACTCGCCTAGCGGGAGAGGGAAATGAGCAGTTCTTC; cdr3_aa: CATRLAGEGNEQFF
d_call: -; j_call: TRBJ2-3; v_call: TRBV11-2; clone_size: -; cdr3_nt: TGTGCCAGCAGTGATATGGGGGGTTCAGATACGCAGTATTTT; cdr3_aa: CASSDMGGSDTQYF
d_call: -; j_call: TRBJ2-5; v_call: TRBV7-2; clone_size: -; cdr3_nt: TGTGCCAGCAGCTTCTTGGGGGGATCCCAAGAGACCCAGTACTTC; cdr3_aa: CASSFLGGSQETQYF
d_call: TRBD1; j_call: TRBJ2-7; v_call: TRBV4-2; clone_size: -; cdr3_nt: TGTGCCAGCAGCCGAGAGGGAGACAGGGCGGCCGAGCAGTACTTC; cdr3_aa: CASSREGDRAAEQYF
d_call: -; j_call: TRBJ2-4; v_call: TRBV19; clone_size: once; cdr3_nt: TGTGCCAGTAGTATAGACCGGGGGACAGCGAAAAACATTCAGTACTTC; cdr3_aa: CASSIDRGTAKNIQYF
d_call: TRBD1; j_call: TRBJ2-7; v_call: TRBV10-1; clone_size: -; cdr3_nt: TGCGCCAGCAGTGAAGGGACAGCAGCCTACGAGCAGTACTTC; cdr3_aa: CASSEGTAAYEQYF
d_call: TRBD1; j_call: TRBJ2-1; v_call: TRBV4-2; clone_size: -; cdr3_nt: TGTGCCAGCAGCCTCTGGGGGACAGGGTCCTACAATGAGCAGTTCTTC; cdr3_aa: CASSLWGTGSYNEQFF
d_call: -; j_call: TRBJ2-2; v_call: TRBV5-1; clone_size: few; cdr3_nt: TGCGCCAGCAGCTTTAAGGTAGCCTACACCGGGGAGCTGTTTTTT; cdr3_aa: CASSFKVAYTGELFF
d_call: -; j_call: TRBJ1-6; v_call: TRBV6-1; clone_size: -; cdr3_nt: TGTGCCAGCAGTGAAAGGGGGTCCAATTCACCCCTCCACTTT; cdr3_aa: CASSERGSNSPLHF
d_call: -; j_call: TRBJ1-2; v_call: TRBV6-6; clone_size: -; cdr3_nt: TGTGCCAGCAGTTACTCGATTAATACAGAATTTTATGGCTACACCTTC; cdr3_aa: CASSYSINTEFYGYTF
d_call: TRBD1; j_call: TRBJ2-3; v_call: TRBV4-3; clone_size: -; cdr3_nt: TGCGCCAGCAGCCAGGGGACAGGGGTAGATACGCAGTATTTT; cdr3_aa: CASSQGTGVDTQYF
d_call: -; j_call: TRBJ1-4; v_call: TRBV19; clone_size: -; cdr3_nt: TGTGCCAGTAGCCGAACAGGGACCTCAACTAATGAAAAACTGTTTTTT; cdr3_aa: CASSRTGTSTNEKLFF
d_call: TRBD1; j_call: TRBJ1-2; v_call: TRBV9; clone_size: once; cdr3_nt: TGTGCCAGCAGCGCCAGACAGGGGGTCAACTATGGCTACACCTTC; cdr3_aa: CASSARQGVNYGYTF
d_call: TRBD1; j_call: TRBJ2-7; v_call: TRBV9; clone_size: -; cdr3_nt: TGTGCCAGCAGCGTAGCCTCGGGACAGGCGAGGAACGAGCAGTACTTC; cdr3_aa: CASSVASGQARNEQYF
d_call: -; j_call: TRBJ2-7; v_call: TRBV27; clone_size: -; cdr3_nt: TGTGCCAGCAGTTTATTGTTCCCGGGGGAGTCCTACGAGCAGTACTTC; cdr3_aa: CASSLLFPGESYEQYF
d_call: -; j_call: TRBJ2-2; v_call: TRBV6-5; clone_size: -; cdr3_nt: TGTGCCAGCACCGCTGGAGGGATTTCGACCGGGGAGCTGTTTTTT; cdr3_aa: CASTAGGISTGELFF